What follows are 3 T cell receptor beta chains derived from one specimen sequenced in a study of T cells after yellow fever vaccination. TCRdb reanalysed the 5' RACE reads using MiXCR and keeps one entry per CDR3 protein. The sample has 500,000 to 650,000 distinct CDR3 sequences, around an eighth seen once. This specimen was PBMCs, taken on the day of the yellow fever booster vaccination. The receptors were gathered from a man aged 25-45 years who received the YFV17D yellow fever vaccine.

The chain couples TRBV15 to TRBJ2-7, with D unclear. The germline CDR1 and CDR2 sequences are LNHNV and YYDKDF (reference sequence). CDR3 length: 13 amino acids. V shed 4 bases and J shed 7 bases, with 14 bases lying between them. The CDR3: CATSIPWSQEQYF. The CDR3, as DNA: TGTGCCACCAGCATTCCCTGGAGTCAAGAGCAGTACTTC. Complete variable domain (other parts from reference TRBV15 and TRBJ2-7): DAMVIQNPRYQVTQFGKPVTLSCSQTLNHNVMYWYQQKSSQAPKLLFHYYDKDFNNEADTPDNFQSRRPNTSFCFLDIRSPGLGDTAMYLCATSIPWSQEQYFGPGTRLTVT.

This clonotype was seen only a few times. The gene calls are TRBV29-1 and TRBJ2-1; D is unresolved. The germline V and J ends were trimmed by 5 bases and 7 bases, with 6 bases remaining between them. Per the germline V gene, CDR1 is SQVTM and CDR2 is ANQGSEA. The CDR3 runs to 10 residues. CDR3 protein: CSVSINEQFF. In nucleotides, the CDR3 is TGCAGCGTTTCGATAAATGAGCAGTTCTTC.

In its sample, this clonotype was seen a few times. The CDR3 sequence is CASSLDQVVGSGELFF. The CDR3 region has the DNA TGCGCCAGCAGCTTGGACCAGGTCGTGGGGTCCGGGGAGCTGTTTTTT. The J gene is TRBJ2-2, the V gene TRBV5-1; D gene ambiguous. The germline V and J ends were trimmed by 0 bases and 6 bases, with 15 bases remaining between them. This CDR3 region has 16 residues. Per the germline V gene, CDR1 is SGHRS and CDR2 is YFSETQ.